This TCR beta chain is from a study of blood T cell repertoires in COVID-19. Whole-study context: Samples of COVID-19 (acute and convalescent) were obtained from the United States, Italy and Spain. Nucleic acid was either cDNA or gDNA, and it came from T cells, B-cell-depleted T cells, or PBMCs.

Original processing methods: For nucleated cells, counts were estimated from reference gene primer amplification. Profiled with immunoSEQ multiplex PCR; TCRdb holds only in-frame clones, not every one. D and trimming come from the DNA, and the V and J calls and clone size come from that table. The sample holds approximately 70,000 clones; more than 85% are singletons and the top ten take around 4.9%. This sequence originates from a woman aged 60-70 years with active COVID-19. Sample: peripheral blood.

The CDR3 DNA sequence: TGTGCCAGCACCCCCGGGAGGCCTGAAGCTTTCTTT. Encoded protein: CASTPGRPEAFF. The chain is built from TRBV27 and TRBJ1-1; D unclear. V was trimmed by 7 bases and J by 6 bases, leaving 12 bases between them. Germline lookup yields CDR1 MNHEY and CDR2 SMNVEV (reference sequence). The CDR3 contains 12 residues.